Listed below are T cell receptor beta chains from one sample, sequenced in a study of blood T cell repertoires in COVID-19. Clones were read by immunoSEQ multiplex PCR, and TCRdb kept only the in-frame ones, dropping some. The sample consists of approximately 300,000 clones, 86% of them appearing once. The sample comprised PBMCs or T cells enriched from blood (not recorded which). These receptors came from a woman between 18 and 29 years old who had recovered from COVID-19. CDR3s leave out the opening cysteine and the closing phenylalanine or tryptophan.

J: TRBJ1-3
V: TRBV28
CDR3: ASSALMGQLSGNTIY

J: TRBJ1-2
V: TRBV9
CDR3: ASSLKTGPTVNYGYT

J: TRBJ1-1
V: TRBV15
CDR3: ATSRDWVSRGPVTEAF

J: TRBJ1-2
V: TRBV12-3/TRBV12-4
CDR3: ASSRTGVGYT

J: TRBJ2-6
V: TRBV28
CDR3: ASGSVSGANALT

J: TRBJ2-3
V: TRBV6-5
CDR3: ASSYSNRLGDTQY

J: TRBJ1-3
V: TRBV19
CDR3: ASSISSATGNTIY

J: TRBJ1-2
V: TRBV3-1/TRBV3-2
CDR3: ASSPTTVAYGYT

J: TRBJ1-2
V: TRBV6-5
CDR3: ASVEQGSYGYT

J: TRBJ2-7
V: TRBV7-9
CDR3: ASSLNIYEQY

J: TRBJ1-6
V: TRBV6-1
CDR3: ASSLVRNSPLH

J: TRBJ1-2
V: TRBV30
CDR3: AWFGVGGYT

J: TRBJ1-2
V: TRBV7-8
CDR3: ASSFWGGLNGYT

J: TRBJ2-1
V: TRBV5-1
CDR3: ASSLVTGVGGRFYNEQF

J: TRBJ1-2
V: TRBV12-3/TRBV12-4
CDR3: ASSFSLGYT

J: TRBJ2-3
V: TRBV30
CDR3: AWTVSGRTDTQY

J: TRBJ2-7
V: TRBV25-1
CDR3: ASRDRGPQY

J: TRBJ1-2
V: TRBV5-4
CDR3: ASSLQGSNYGYT

J: TRBJ1-5
V: TRBV20-1
CDR3: SASPFQPQH

J: TRBJ1-2
V: TRBV7-9
CDR3: ASSHRDSVSYT

J: TRBJ2-2
V: TRBV18
CDR3: ASSPQDTSGGNTGELF

J: TRBJ1-5
V: TRBV7-6
CDR3: ASSLGRGRTQPQH

J: TRBJ1-4
V: TRBV11-2
CDR3: ASSPWDSSNEKLF

J: TRBJ1-1
V: TRBV11-2
CDR3: ASSFDREEKAF

J: TRBJ2-5
V: TRBV6-5
CDR3: ASRGTSGLGTQY